The 25 T cell receptor beta chains presented below share a single source sample, sequenced in a study of blood T cell repertoires in COVID-19. Only in-frame clones appear in the TCRdb table, and some are missing; sequencing was by immunoSEQ multiplex PCR. The sample yields around 180,000 clones, 84% seen once. Specimen: peripheral blood. The receptors originated from a human donor in a cohort sampled during active COVID-19.

CDR3 DNA sequence: TGTGCCAGCAGCTACGGACAGCCGATTTCCTACAATGAGCAGTTCTTC. This encodes CASSYGQPISYNEQFF. The chain uses TRBV5-4 and TRBJ2-1; D perhaps matches TRBD1 (6 bases). The germline V gene encodes CDR1 SGHNT and CDR2 YYREEE (reference sequence). Trimming removed 3 bases at V and 1 base at J, with 14 bases between. This CDR3 region has 16 residues.

This sequence joins TRBV11-3 and TRBJ2-1; D is undetermined. There are 14 residues in the CDR3. Per the germline V gene, CDR1 is SGHNT and CDR2 is YENEEA. The ends were cut back, 1 base at V and 10 bases at J, with 14 bases in the middle. CDR3 coding DNA: TGTGCCAGCAGCTTAGCGGCCGTGTCCGGGGAGCAGTTCTTC. As protein: CASSLAAVSGEQFF.

The V call is TRBV3-1 (or the pseudogene TRBV3-2), the J call TRBJ1-5; maybe TRBD1 (5 bases). CDR1 LGHDT and CDR2 YNNKEL come from the germline V gene (reference sequence). V was cut by 0 bases and J by 6 bases, with 12 bases left in between. The CDR3 contains 15 residues. Written as DNA, the CDR3 is TGTGCCAGCAGCCAAGAGGGGACTCAGGGTCAGCCCCAGCATTTT. Its protein is CASSQEGTQGQPQHF.

The chain combines TRBV5-4 with TRBJ1-1; a possible D gene is TRBD1 (5 bases). Germline-derived CDR1 and CDR2 are SGHNT and YYREEE (reference sequence). The CDR3 has 15 residues. Between the trimmed V and J ends, which lost 1 base and 5 bases, there was a span of 15 bases. The CDR3 DNA reads TGTGCCAGCAGCTTGCCCGGGACTCTAGGGACTGAAGCTTTCTTT. Its protein product is CASSLPGTLGTEAFF. The whole variable domain, filled in from reference TRBV5-4 and TRBJ1-1, reads ETGVTQSPTHLIKTRGQQVTLRCSSQSGHNTVSWYQQALGQGPQFIFQYYREEENGRGNFPPRFSGLQFPNYSSELNVNALELDDSALYLCASSLPGTLGTEAFFGQGTRLTVV.

The rearrangement joins TRBV7-2 to TRBJ1-1, with D perhaps TRBD1 (6 bases). Looked up from germline, CDR1 is SGHTA and CDR2 is FQGNSA. V was cut by 4 bases and J by 2 bases, with 11 bases left in between. The CDR3 loop spans 14 amino acids. The CDR3 DNA reads TGTGCCAGCAGCTCGCAGACAGGAAACACTGAAGCTTTCTTT. The encoded protein is CASSSQTGNTEAFF.

The chain employs TRBV7-9 and TRBJ2-5, with TRBD1 matching 8 bases. Trimming at V came to 4 bases and at J to 5 bases, leaving 9 bases not matched to a gene. The V gene's germline CDR1 is SEHNR and CDR2 FQNEAQ (reference sequence). This CDR3 contains 15 residues. DNA of the CDR3: TGTGCCAGCAGCTCTAGTGCAGGGGGCCTCGAGACCCAGTACTTC. It is translated as CASSSSAGGLETQYF.

The chain employs TRBV25-1 and TRBJ2-1; D is perhaps TRBD1 (6 bases). V lost 4 bases, J lost 0 bases, and 19 bases lay in between. The CDR3 runs to 18 residues. Germline CDR1 reads MGHDK; CDR2 reads SYGVNS. This CDR3 reads CASSAPPGTPRSYNEQFF. CDR3 bases: TGTGCCAGCAGTGCCCCCCCCGGGACACCTCGCTCCTACAATGAGCAGTTCTTC.

The chain combines TRBV2 with TRBJ2-3; D possibly corresponds to TRBD2 (6 bases). This CDR3 comprises 13 residues. From germline, CDR1 is SNHLY and CDR2 FYNNEI. The germline V and J ends were trimmed by 6 bases and 2 bases, with 9 bases remaining between them. The CDR3 sequence is CASRTRYTDTQYF. CDR3 DNA sequence: TGTGCCAGCAGGACTAGATACACAGATACGCAGTATTTT.

This clone was observed a single time. The chain links TRBV5-4 to TRBJ2-3; 7 bases agree with TRBD1. The ends lost 3 bases at V and 1 base at J; junction bases unmatched: 5. In germline, CDR1 is SGHNT, CDR2 YYREEE (reference sequence). The CDR3 has 15 amino acids. CDR3 residues: CASSYRDRGTDTQYF. In nucleotides, the CDR3 is TGTGCCAGCAGCTACCGGGACAGAGGCACAGATACGCAGTATTTT.

This chain uses TRBV19 with TRBJ1-5, with TRBD1 matching over 8 bases. J gave up 8 bases and V 4 bases, and 16 bases lay outside the gene matches. The CDR3 has 17 residues. Germline CDR1 and CDR2: LNHDA and SQIVND (reference sequence). In nucleotides, the CDR3 is TGTGCCAGTAGTACACAGACAGGGGATGTAGCAATCAAGCCCCAGCATTTT. Protein sequence: CASSTQTGDVAIKPQHF.

J is TRBJ1-6 and V is TRBV5-6, with D hard to call. The CDR3 contains 15 residues. CDR1 is SGHDT, CDR2 YYEEEE, per germline. With 3 bases removed from V and 6 bases from J, the gap between germline ends came to 13 bases. CDR3 in amino acids: CASSSSWASNSPLHF. The CDR3 coding sequence is TGTGCCAGCAGCTCCTCATGGGCATCTAATTCACCCCTCCACTTT.

This clone was observed a few times. The genes are TRBV12-3 or TRBV12-4 and TRBJ2-2; no reliable D call. V was shortened by 2 bases and J by 6 bases, with 7 bases between the two germline ends. CDR3 length: 13 amino acids. CDR3 region: CASSLPPAGELFF. Here the CDR3 DNA reads TGTGCCAGCAGTTTACCCCCCGCCGGGGAGCTGTTTTTT.

The rearrangement links TRBV2 to TRBJ2-2; D unresolved. The CDR3 extends over 14 amino acids. Trimming pared 4 bases from V and 4 bases from J, leaving 10 bases between. Germline-derived CDR1 and CDR2 are SNHLY and FYNNEI. The CDR3 protein is CASSAGPLTGELFF. For the CDR3, the DNA is TGTGCCAGCAGTGCAGGCCCGCTCACCGGGGAGCTGTTTTTT.

The CDR3 DNA is TGCAGCGTTGTATTAGCGGGGGGCCTCTCCTACAATGAGCAGTTCTTC. It encodes CSVVLAGGLSYNEQFF. This rearrangement joins TRBV29-1 to TRBJ2-1, with 10 nucleotides matching TRBD2. CDR3 size: 16 residues. CDR1 and CDR2 from the germline V gene are SQVTM and ANQGSEA. With V trimmed by 4 bases and J by 0 bases, 6 bases remained unmatched.

This clone was observed a few times. This chain joins TRBV5-5 and TRBJ1-5, with D maybe TRBD1 (5 bases). Germline V gives CDR1 SGHKS, CDR2 YYEKEE (reference sequence). Between the trimmed V and J ends, which lost 4 bases and 6 bases, there was a span of 14 bases. The CDR3 consists of 14 residues. The CDR3 loop is CASSLGTEGQPQHF. CDR3 bases: TGTGCCAGCAGCCTTGGGACGGAGGGTCAGCCCCAGCATTTT.

The CDR3 region is CASSSRTGTYEQYF. DNA for the CDR3: TGTGCCAGCAGCTCCCGGACTGGAACCTACGAGCAGTACTTC. The rearrangement links TRBV13 to TRBJ2-7; perhaps TRBD2 as D (5 bases). The CDR3 is 14 residues long. Germline V gives CDR1 PRHDT, CDR2 FYEKMQ (reference sequence). Trimming stripped 4 bases from V and 2 bases from J, with 12 bases between.

The V and J genes are TRBV14 and TRBJ2-5; D not certain. This CDR3 is built from 13 residues. Germline V gene sequence: CDR1 SGHDN, CDR2 FVKESK. V was trimmed by 4 bases and J by 0 bases, leaving 6 bases between them. Here the CDR3 reads CASSPGYQETQYF. The CDR3 DNA follows: TGTGCCAGCAGCCCAGGTTACCAAGAGACCCAGTACTTC.

The chain uses TRBV29-1 and TRBJ1-2, with a possible D match to TRBD1 (5 bases). V lost 4 bases, J lost 2 bases, and 8 bases lay in between. Germline loops: CDR1 SQVTM, CDR2 ANQGSEA. The CDR3 covers 12 residues. The CDR3 nucleotides read TGCAGCGTTGGCCGGGGGAACTATGGCTACACCTTC. The encoded protein is CSVGRGNYGYTF.

This chain joins TRBV6-5 and TRBJ2-3; TRBD1 might be the D (5 bases). The CDR3 loop spans 14 amino acids. Looked up from germline, CDR1 is MNHEY and CDR2 is SVGAGI. V lost 0 bases, J lost 6 bases, and 10 bases lay in between. CDR3 DNA sequence: TGTGCCAGCAGTTACTCAAGGGGCCGGGATACGCAGTATTTT. Translated: CASSYSRGRDTQYF.

In its sample, this clone was seen a few times. The chain employs TRBV2 and TRBJ2-1; the match to TRBD1 covers 9 bases. The CDR3 is 16 amino acids. CDR1 and CDR2 (germline): SNHLY, FYNNEI. With 2 bases clipped from V and 8 bases from J, the junction kept 10 bases outside the gene matches. The CDR3 DNA sequence: TGTGCCAGCAGTGAAAGTCCAGGACAGGGGAGCGATGAGCAGTTCTTC. Its protein product is CASSESPGQGSDEQFF.

This clone was counted between two and nine times. V gene TRBV19 combines with J gene TRBJ1-1, with 8 bases aligning to TRBD1. The CDR3 has 17 residues. Unmatched junction bases numbered 11, after V lost 4 bases and J lost 1 base. Per the germline V gene, CDR1 is LNHDA and CDR2 is SQIVND (reference sequence). CDR3 protein: CASSNRGRFRGNTEAFF. As DNA, the CDR3 is TGTGCCAGTAGTAACAGGGGGAGGTTTAGAGGGAACACTGAAGCTTTCTTT.

This clone was counted a few times. The chain is built from TRBV24-1 and TRBJ1-3; D not resolved. The CDR3 runs to 21 residues. Trimming stripped 5 bases from V and 3 bases from J, with 31 bases between. CDR1 and CDR2 (germline): KGHDR, SFDVKD. In DNA form, the CDR3 reads TGTGCCACCAGTGTAGGTCATTCGACGCCCATCGGGAAGTTAGATGGAAACACCATATATTTT. Protein sequence: CATSVGHSTPIGKLDGNTIYF.

The rearrangement links TRBV6-5 to TRBJ1-1; weak D call: TRBD1 (5 bases). Trimming took 7 bases from V and 6 from J, leaving 15 bases between them. The CDR3 runs to 13 residues. Germline assignment: CDR1 MNHEY and CDR2 SVGAGI. CDR3 region: CASTQDWGAEAFF. The CDR3 coding sequence is TGTGCCAGCACTCAAGACTGGGGCGCTGAAGCTTTCTTT.

V usage is TRBV19 and J usage is TRBJ2-3; TRBD2 matches at 8 bases. The CDR3 length is 15 residues. CDR1 and CDR2 from the germline V gene are LNHDA and SQIVND (reference sequence). The J segment lost 2 bases and the V segment lost 4 bases, leaving 5 bases of the junction unmatched. CDR3 sequence (DNA): TGTGCCAGTAGTAGGTCTAGCGGGTACACAGATACGCAGTATTTT. Translating it yields CASSRSSGYTDTQYF.

The rearrangement joins TRBV4-1 to TRBJ2-7; D remains unclear. The germline V and J ends were trimmed by 3 bases and 3 bases, with 9 bases remaining between them. The CDR3 runs 13 residues. Germline assignment: CDR1 MGHRA and CDR2 YSYEKL. The CDR3 reads CASSQGTNYEQYF. The CDR3 DNA sequence: TGCGCCAGCAGCCAGGGTACTAACTACGAGCAGTACTTC.